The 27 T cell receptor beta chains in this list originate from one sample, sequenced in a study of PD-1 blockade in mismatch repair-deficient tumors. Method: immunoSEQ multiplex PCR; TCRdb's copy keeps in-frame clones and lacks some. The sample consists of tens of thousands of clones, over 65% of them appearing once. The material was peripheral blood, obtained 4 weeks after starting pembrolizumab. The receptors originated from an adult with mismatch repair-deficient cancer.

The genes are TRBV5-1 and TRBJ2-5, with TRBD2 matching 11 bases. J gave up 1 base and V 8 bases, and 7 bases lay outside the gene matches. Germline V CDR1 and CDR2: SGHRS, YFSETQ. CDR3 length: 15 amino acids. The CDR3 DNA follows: TGCGCCAGTACCCTAGCGGGAGGCAGCCAAGAGACCCAGTACTTC. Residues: CASTLAGGSQETQYF.

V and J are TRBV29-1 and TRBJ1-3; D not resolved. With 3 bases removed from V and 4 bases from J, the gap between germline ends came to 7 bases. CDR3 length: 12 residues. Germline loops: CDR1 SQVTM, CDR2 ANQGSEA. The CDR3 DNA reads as TGCAGCGTTGAGAAAGGCGGAAACACCATATATTTT. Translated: CSVEKGGNTIYF.

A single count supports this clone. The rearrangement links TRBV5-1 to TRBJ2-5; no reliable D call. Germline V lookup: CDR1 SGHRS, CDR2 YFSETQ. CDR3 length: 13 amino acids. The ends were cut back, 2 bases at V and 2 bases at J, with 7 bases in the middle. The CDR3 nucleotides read TGCGCCAGCAGCTTATACGGACAAGAGACCCAGTACTTC. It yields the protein CASSLYGQETQYF.

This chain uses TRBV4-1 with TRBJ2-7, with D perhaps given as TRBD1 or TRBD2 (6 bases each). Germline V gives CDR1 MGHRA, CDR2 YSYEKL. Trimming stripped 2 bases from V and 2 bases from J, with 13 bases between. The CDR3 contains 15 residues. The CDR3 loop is CASSQTTGGPYEQYF. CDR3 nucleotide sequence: TGCGCCAGCAGCCAAACCACCGGGGGCCCCTACGAGCAGTACTTC.

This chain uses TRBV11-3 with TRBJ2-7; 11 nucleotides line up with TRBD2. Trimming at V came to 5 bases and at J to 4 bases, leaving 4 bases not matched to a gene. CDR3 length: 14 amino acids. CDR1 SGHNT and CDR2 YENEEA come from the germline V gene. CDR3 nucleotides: TGTGCCAGCAGCCCCACTAGCGGGAGTTACGAGCAGTACTTC. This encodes CASSPTSGSYEQYF.

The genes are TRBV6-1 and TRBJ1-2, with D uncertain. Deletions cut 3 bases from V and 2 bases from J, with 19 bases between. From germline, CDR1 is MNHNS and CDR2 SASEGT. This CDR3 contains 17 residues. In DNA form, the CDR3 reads TGTGCCAGCAGTGATAGACCCTCGGGCTGGGAAAACTATGGCTACACCTTC. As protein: CASSDRPSGWENYGYTF.

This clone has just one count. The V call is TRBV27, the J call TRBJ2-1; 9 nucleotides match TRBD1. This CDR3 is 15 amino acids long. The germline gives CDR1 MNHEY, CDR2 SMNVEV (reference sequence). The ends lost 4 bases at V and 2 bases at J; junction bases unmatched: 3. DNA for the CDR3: TGTGCCAGCAGTTACGACAGGGGGACCTACAATGAGCAGTTCTTC. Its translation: CASSYDRGTYNEQFF.

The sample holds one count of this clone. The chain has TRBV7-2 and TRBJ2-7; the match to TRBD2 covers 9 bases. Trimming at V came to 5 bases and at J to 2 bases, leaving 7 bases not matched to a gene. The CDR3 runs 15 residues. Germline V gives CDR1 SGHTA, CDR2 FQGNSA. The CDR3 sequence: CASSARAGGTYEQYF. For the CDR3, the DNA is TGTGCCAGCAGCGCCCGAGCGGGAGGAACCTACGAGCAGTACTTC.

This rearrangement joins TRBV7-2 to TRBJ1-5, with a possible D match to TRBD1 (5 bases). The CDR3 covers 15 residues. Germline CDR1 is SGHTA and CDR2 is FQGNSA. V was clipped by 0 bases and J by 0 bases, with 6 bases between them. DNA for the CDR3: TGTGCCAGCAGCTTAGCTGGGGCTAGCAATCAGCCCCAGCATTTT. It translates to CASSLAGASNQPQHF.

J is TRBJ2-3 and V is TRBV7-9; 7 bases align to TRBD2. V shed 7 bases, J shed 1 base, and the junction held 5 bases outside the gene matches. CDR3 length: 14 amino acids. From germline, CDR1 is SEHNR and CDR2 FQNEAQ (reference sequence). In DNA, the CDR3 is TGTGCCAGCAATCCAGCGGGACGCACAGATACGCAGTATTTT. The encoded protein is CASNPAGRTDTQYF.

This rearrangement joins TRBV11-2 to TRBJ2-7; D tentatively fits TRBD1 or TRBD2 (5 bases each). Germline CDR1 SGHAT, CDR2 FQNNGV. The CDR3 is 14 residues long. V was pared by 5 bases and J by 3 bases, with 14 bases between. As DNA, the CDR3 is TGTGCCAGCAGCCCCGGGACGGCATACTACGAGCAGTACTTC. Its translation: CASSPGTAYYEQYF.

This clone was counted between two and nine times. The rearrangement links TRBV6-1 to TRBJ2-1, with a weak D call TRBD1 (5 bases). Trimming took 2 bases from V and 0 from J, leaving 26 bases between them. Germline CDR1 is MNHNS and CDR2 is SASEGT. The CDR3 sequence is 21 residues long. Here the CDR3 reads CASSERRGHETFLSSYNEQFF. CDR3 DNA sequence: TGTGCCAGCAGTGAAAGAAGGGGCCACGAGACATTCTTAAGCTCCTACAATGAGCAGTTCTTC.

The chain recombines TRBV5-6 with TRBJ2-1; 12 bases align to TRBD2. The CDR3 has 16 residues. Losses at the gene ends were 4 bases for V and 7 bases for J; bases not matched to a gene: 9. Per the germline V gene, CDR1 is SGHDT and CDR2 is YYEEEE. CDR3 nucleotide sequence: TGTGCCAGCAGCCCTTCCGGGACTAGCGGGTGGAATGAGCAGTTCTTC. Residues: CASSPSGTSGWNEQFF. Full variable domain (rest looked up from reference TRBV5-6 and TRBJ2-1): DAGVTQSPTHLIKTRGQQVTLRCSPKSGHDTVSWYQQALGQGPQFIFQYYEEEERQRGNFPDRFSGHQFPNYSSELNVNALLLGDSALYLCASSPSGTSGWNEQFFGPGTRLTVL.

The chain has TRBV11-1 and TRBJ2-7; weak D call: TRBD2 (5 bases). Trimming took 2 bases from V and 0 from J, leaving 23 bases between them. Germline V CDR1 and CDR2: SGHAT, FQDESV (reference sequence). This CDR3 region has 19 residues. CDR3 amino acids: CASSLFGEVGNSDSYEQYF. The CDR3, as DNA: TGTGCCAGCAGCTTATTTGGTGAGGTCGGGAACAGCGACTCCTACGAGCAGTACTTC.

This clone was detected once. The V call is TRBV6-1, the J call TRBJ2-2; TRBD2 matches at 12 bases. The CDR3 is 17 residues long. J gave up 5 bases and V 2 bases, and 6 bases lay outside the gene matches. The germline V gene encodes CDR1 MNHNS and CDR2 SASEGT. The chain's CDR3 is CASSELGLAGWTGELFF. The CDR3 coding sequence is TGTGCCAGCAGTGAACTGGGACTAGCGGGCTGGACCGGGGAGCTGTTTTTT.

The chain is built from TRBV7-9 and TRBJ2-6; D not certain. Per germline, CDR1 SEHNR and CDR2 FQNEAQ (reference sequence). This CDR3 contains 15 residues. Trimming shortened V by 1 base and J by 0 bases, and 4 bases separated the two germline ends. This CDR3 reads CASSLGGSGANVLTF. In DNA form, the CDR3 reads TGTGCCAGCAGCTTAGGAGGCTCTGGGGCCAACGTCCTGACTTTC.

CDR3 nucleotides: TGTGCCAGCAGCTTAGTTTCGGGCAGATCCTACGAGCAGTACTTC. Translated, it gives CASSLVSGRSYEQYF. V and J are TRBV7-9 and TRBJ2-7; D not resolved. CDR3 size: 15 residues. V was cut by 1 base and J by 1 base, with 11 bases left in between. CDR1 and CDR2 from the germline V gene are SEHNR and FQNEAQ (reference sequence).

The CDR3 loop is CASSLNVREKLFF. DNA for the CDR3: TGTGCCAGCAGTTTAAACGTGAGGGAAAAACTGTTTTTT. The gene calls are TRBV27 and TRBJ1-4; no reliable D call. Germline assignment: CDR1 MNHEY and CDR2 SMNVEV (reference sequence). The CDR3 spans 13 residues. The V and J ends lost 2 bases and 8 bases respectively, with 9 bases between them.

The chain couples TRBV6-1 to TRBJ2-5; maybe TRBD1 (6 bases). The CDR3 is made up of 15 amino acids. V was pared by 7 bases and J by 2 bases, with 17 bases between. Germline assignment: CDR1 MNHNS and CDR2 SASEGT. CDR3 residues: CASNNHGQGQETQYF. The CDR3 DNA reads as TGTGCCAGCAACAATCACGGGCAGGGGCAAGAGACCCAGTACTTC.

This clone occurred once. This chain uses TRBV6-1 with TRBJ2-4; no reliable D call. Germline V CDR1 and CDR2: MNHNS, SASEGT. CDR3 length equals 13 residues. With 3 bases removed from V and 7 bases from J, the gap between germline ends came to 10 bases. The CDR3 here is CASSEAVRNIQYF. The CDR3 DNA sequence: TGTGCCAGCAGTGAGGCGGTTAGGAACATTCAGTACTTC.

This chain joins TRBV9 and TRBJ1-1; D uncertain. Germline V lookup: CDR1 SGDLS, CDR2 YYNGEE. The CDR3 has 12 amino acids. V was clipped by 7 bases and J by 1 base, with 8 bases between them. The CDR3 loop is CASSGRNTEAFF. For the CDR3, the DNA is TGTGCCAGCTCTGGACGGAACACTGAAGCTTTCTTT.

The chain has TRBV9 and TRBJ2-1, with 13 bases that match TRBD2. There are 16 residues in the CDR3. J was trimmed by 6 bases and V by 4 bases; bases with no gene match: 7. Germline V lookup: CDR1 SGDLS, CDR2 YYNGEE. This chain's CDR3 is CASSPPGLAGINEQFF. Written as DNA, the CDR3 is TGTGCCAGCAGCCCACCGGGACTAGCGGGGATCAATGAGCAGTTCTTC.

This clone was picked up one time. The CDR3 loop reads CASSQSDREAFF. DNA for the CDR3: TGTGCCAGCAGCCAGTCGGACAGGGAAGCTTTCTTT. The J gene is TRBJ1-1, the V gene TRBV14, with 7 bases aligning to TRBD1. Germline V gene sequence: CDR1 SGHDN, CDR2 FVKESK. The CDR3 has 12 residues. Trimming took 3 bases from V and 8 from J; bases not matched to a gene: 3.

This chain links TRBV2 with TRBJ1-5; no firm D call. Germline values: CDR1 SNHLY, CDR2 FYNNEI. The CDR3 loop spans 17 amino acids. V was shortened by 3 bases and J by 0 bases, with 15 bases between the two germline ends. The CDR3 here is CASSELLGADSNQPQHF. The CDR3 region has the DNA TGTGCCAGCAGTGAGTTGTTGGGCGCCGATAGCAATCAGCCCCAGCATTTT. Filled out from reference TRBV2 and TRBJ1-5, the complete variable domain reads EPEVTQTPSHQVTQMGQEVILRCVPISNHLYFYWYRQILGQKVEFLVSFYNNEISEKSEIFDDQFSVERPDGSNFTLKIRSTKLEDSAMYFCASSELLGADSNQPQHFGDGTRLSIL.

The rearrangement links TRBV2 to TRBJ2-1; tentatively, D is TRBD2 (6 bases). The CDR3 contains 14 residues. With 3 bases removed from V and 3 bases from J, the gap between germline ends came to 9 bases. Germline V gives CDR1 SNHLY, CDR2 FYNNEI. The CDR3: CASSDGSNYNEQFF. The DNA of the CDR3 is TGTGCCAGCAGTGACGGGAGCAACTACAATGAGCAGTTCTTC. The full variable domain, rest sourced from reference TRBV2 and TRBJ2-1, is EPEVTQTPSHQVTQMGQEVILRCVPISNHLYFYWYRQILGQKVEFLVSFYNNEISEKSEIFDDQFSVERPDGSNFTLKIRSTKLEDSAMYFCASSDGSNYNEQFFGPGTRLTVL.

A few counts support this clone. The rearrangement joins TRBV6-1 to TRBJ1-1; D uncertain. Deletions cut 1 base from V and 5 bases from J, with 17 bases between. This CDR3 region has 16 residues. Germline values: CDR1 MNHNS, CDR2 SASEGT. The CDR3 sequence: CASSEVGLGKKTEAFF. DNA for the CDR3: TGTGCCAGCAGTGAAGTTGGGCTGGGTAAGAAGACTGAAGCTTTCTTT.

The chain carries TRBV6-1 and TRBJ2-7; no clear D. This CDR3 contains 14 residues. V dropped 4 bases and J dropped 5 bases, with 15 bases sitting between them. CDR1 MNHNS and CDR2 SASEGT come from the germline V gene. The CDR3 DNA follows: TGTGCCAGCAGTGGCCCCACGAGGTTCAACGAGCAGTACTTC. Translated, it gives CASSGPTRFNEQYF.